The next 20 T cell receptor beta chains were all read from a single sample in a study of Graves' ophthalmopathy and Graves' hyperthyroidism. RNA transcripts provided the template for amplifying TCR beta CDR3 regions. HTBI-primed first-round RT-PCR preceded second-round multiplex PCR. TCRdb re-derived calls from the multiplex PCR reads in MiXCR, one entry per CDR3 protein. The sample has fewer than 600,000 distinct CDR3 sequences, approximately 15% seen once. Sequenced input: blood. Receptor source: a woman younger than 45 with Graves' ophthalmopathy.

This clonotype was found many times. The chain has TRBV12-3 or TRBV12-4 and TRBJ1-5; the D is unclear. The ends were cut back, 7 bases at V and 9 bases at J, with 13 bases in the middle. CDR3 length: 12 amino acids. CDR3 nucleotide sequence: TGTGCCAGCACTCCAGACCAAGGGCCCCAGCATTTT. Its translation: CASTPDQGPQHF.

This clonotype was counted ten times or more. In DNA, the CDR3 is TGTGCCAGCACCCCGGCGGACCTCTCTGGAAACACCATATATTTT. Its protein is CASTPADLSGNTIYF. The chain uses TRBV12-3 or TRBV12-4 and TRBJ1-3; D is unclear. The CDR3 length is 15 residues. Trimming shortened V by 7 bases and J by 0 bases, and 13 bases separated the two germline ends.

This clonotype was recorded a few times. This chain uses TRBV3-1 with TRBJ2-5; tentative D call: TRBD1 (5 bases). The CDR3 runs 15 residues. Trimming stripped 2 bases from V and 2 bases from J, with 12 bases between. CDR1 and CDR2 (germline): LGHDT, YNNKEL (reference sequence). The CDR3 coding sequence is TGTGCCAGCAGCCAACCGACAGTTACGCAAGAGACCCAGTACTTC. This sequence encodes CASSQPTVTQETQYF.

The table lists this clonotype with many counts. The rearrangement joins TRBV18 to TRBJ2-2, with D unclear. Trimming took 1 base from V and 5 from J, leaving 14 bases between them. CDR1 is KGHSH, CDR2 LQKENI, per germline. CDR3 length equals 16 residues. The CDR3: CASSPRTTSRTGELFF. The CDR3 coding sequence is TGTGCCAGCTCACCACGTACCACTTCTCGGACCGGGGAGCTGTTTTTT.

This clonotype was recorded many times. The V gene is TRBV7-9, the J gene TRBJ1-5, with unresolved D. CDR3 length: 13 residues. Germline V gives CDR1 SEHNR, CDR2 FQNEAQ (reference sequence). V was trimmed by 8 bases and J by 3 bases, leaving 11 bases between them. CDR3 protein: CASAGRNNQPQHF. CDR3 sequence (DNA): TGTGCCAGCGCCGGGCGGAACAATCAGCCCCAGCATTTT.

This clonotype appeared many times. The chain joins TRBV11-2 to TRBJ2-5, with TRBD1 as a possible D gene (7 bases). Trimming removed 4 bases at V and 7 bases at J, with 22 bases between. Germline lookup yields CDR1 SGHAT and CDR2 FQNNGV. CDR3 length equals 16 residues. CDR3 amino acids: CASSSTQAEGAGTQYF. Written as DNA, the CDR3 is TGTGCCAGCAGCTCCACCCAGGCGGAGGGGGCCGGGACCCAGTACTTC. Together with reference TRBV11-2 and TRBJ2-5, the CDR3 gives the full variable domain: EAGVAQSPRYKIIEKRQSVAFWCNPISGHATLYWYQQILGQGPKLLIQFQNNGVVDDSQLPKDRFSAERLKGVDSTLKIQPAKLEDSAVYLCASSSTQAEGAGTQYFGPGTRLLVL.

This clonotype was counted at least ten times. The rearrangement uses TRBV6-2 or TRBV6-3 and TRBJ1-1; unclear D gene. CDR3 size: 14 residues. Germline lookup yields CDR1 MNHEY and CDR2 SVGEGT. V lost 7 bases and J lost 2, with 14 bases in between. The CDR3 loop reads CASKTEQHNTEAFF. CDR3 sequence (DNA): TGTGCCAGCAAAACCGAACAGCATAACACTGAAGCTTTCTTT.

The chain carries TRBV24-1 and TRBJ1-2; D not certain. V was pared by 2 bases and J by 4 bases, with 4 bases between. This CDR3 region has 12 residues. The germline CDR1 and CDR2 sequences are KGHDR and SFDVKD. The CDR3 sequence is CATSDSSYGYTF. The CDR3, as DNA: TGTGCCACCAGTGATTCCTCCTATGGCTACACCTTC.

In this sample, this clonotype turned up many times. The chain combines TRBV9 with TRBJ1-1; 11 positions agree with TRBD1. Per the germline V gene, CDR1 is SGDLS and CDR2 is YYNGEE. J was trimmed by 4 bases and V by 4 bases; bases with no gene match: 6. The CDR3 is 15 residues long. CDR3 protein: CASSPRGTGGTEAFF. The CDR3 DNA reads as TGTGCCAGCAGCCCCCGAGGGACAGGGGGCACTGAAGCTTTCTTT.

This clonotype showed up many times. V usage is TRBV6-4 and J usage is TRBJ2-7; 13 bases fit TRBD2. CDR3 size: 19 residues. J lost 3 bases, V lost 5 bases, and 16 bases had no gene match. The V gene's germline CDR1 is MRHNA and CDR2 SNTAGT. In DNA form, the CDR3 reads TGTGCCAGCAGTACAGGGGTGGGACTAGCGGGAAGGAGGCACTACGAGCAGTACTTC. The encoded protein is CASSTGVGLAGRRHYEQYF.

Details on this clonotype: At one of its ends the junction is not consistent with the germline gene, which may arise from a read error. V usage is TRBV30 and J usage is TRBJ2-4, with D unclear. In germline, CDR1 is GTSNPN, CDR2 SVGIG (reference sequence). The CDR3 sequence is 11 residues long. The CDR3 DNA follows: TGTGCCTGGAGTGACGTGAACATTAAGTACTTC. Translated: CAWSDVNIKYF.

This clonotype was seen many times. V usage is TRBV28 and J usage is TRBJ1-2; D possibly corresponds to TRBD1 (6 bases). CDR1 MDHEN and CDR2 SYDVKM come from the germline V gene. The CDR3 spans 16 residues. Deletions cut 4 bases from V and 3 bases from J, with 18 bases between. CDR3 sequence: CASSSPPTGFYYGYTF. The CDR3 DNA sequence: TGTGCCAGCAGTTCCCCCCCTACAGGGTTCTACTATGGCTACACCTTC.

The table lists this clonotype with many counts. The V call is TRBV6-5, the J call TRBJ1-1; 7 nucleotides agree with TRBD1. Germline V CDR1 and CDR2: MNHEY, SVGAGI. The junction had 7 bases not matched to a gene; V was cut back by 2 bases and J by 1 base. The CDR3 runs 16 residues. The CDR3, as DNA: TGTGCCAGCAGTTACGGGGGACAGTGGGCGAACACTGAAGCTTTCTTT. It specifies CASSYGGQWANTEAFF.

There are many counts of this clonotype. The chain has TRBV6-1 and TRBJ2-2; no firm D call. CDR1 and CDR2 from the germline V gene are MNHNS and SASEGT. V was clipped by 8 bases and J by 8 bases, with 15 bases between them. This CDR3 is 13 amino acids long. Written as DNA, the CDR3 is TGTGCCAGCGCCCCGAAGAGGTCTGGGGAGCTGTTTTTT. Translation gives CASAPKRSGELFF.

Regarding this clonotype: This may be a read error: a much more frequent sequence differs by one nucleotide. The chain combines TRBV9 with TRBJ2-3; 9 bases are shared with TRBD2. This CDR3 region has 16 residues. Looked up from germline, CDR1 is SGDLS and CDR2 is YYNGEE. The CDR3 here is CASSVVGGTSTDTRYF. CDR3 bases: TGTGCCAGCAGCGTAGTTGGAGGGACTAGCACAGATACGCGGTATTTT.

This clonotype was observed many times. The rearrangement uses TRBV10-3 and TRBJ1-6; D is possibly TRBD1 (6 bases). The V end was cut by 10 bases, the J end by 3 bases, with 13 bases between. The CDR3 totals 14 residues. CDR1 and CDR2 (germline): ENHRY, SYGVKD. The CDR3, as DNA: TGTGCCACAAGACAGGCCAACTATAATTCACCCCTCCACTTT. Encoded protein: CATRQANYNSPLHF.

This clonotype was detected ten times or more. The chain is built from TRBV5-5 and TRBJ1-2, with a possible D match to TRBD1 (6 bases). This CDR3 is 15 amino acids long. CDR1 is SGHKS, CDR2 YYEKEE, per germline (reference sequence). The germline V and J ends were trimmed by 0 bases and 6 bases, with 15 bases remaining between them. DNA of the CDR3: TGTGCCAGCAGCTTGGGGGACATACAGACACATGGCTACACCTTC. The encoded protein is CASSLGDIQTHGYTF.

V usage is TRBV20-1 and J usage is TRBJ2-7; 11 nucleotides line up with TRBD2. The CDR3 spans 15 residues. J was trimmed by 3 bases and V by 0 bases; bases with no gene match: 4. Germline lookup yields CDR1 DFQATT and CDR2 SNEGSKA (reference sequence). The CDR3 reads CSARDVLAGDYEQYF. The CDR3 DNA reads TGCAGTGCTAGAGATGTACTAGCGGGAGACTACGAGCAGTACTTC.

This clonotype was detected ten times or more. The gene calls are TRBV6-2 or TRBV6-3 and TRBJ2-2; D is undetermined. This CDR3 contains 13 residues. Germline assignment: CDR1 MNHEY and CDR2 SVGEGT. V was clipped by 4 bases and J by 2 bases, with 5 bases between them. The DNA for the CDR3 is TGTGCCAGCAGTTCCGCAAACACCGGGGAGCTGTTTTTT. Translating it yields CASSSANTGELFF.

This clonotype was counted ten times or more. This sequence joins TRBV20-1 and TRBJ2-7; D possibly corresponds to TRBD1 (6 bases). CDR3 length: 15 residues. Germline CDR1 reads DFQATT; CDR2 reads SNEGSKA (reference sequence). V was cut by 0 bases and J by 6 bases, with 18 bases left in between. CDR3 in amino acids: CSARDAGRGPREQYF. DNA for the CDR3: TGCAGTGCTAGAGACGCAGGCAGGGGACCCCGCGAGCAGTACTTC.